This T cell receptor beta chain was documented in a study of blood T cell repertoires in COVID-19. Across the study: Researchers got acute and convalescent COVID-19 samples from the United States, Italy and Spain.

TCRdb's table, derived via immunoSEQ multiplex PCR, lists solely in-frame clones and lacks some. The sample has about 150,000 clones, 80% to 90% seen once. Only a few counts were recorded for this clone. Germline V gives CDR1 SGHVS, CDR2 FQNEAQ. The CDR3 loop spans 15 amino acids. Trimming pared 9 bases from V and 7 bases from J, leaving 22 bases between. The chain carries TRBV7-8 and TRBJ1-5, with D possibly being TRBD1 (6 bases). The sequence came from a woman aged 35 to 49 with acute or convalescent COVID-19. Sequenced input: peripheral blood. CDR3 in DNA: TGTGCCAGGCAAACCGTAACAGGGATGGTCCAGCCCCAGCATTTT. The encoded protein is CARQTVTGMVQPQHF. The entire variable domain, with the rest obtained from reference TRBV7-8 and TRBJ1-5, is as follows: GAGVSQSPRYKVAKRGQDVALRCDPISGHVSLFWYQQALGQGPEFLTYFQNEAQLDKSGLPSDRFFAERPEGSVSTLKIQRTQQEDSAVYLCARQTVTGMVQPQHFGDGTRLSIL.